The present TCR beta chain was sequenced within a study of blood T cell repertoires in COVID-19. Study information: The United States, Italy and Spain supplied acute and convalescent COVID-19 samples. PBMCs, B-cell-depleted T cells, or T cells were the source of the cDNA or gDNA that made up the material.

The ends lost 4 bases at V and 2 bases at J; junction bases unmatched: 1. This CDR3 contains 13 residues. Germline CDR1 and CDR2: MGHRA and YSYEKL. Authors' analysis steps: Amplification of reference gene primers was used by the study to estimate nucleated cell counts. The repertoire was sequenced with immunoSEQ multiplex PCR; TCRdb's copy has only in-frame clones and lacks some. That table furnishes V, J and clone size, whereas the DNA furnished D and trimming. The data show about 130,000 clones, with less than 90% seen just once and around 27% held by the top ten. This receptor was obtained from an elderly woman with acute or convalescent COVID-19. What was sequenced was peripheral blood. The rearrangement uses TRBV4-1 and TRBJ2-7; 8 bases fit TRBD1. The CDR3 is CASSPGGPYEQYV. The CDR3 DNA sequence: TGCGCCAGCAGCCCAGGGGGCCCCTACGAGCAGTACGTC.